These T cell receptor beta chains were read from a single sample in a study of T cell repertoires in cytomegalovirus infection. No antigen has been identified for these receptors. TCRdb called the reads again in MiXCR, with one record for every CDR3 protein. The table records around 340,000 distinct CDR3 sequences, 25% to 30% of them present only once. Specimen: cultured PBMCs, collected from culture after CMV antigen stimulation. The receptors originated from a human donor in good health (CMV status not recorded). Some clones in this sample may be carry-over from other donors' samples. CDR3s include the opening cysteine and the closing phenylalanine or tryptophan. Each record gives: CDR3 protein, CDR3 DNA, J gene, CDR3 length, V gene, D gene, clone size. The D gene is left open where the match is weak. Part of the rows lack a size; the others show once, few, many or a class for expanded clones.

cdr3_aa: CASSVRTGGMGTDTQYF
cdr3_nt: TGCGCCAGCAGCGTACGGACAGGGGGAATGGGCACAGATACGCAGTATTTT
j_call: TRBJ2-3
cdr3_length: 17
v_call: TRBV5-1
d_call: TRBD1
clone_size: .

cdr3_aa: CASDPGRPAYEQYF
cdr3_nt: TGTGCCAGCGATCCAGGGAGACCAGCCTACGAGCAGTACTTC
j_call: TRBJ2-7
cdr3_length: 14
v_call: TRBV2
d_call: .
clone_size: .

cdr3_aa: CASSEARVNTDTQYF
cdr3_nt: TGTGCCAGCAGTGAAGCGAGGGTCAACACAGATACGCAGTATTTT
j_call: TRBJ2-3
cdr3_length: 15
v_call: TRBV2
d_call: .
clone_size: .

cdr3_aa: CASKINTYSGNTIYF
cdr3_nt: TGTGCCAGCAAGATTAACACCTACTCTGGAAACACCATATATTTT
j_call: TRBJ1-3
cdr3_length: 15
v_call: TRBV27
d_call: .
clone_size: once

cdr3_aa: CATSDPGENNEQFF
cdr3_nt: TGTGCCACCAGTGATCCTGGGGAGAACAATGAGCAGTTCTTC
j_call: TRBJ2-1
cdr3_length: 14
v_call: TRBV24-1
d_call: .
clone_size: .

cdr3_aa: CAWSDGTGKSYGYTF
cdr3_nt: TGTGCCTGGAGCGATGGGACAGGGAAAAGCTATGGCTACACCTTC
j_call: TRBJ1-2
cdr3_length: 15
v_call: TRBV30
d_call: TRBD1
clone_size: once

cdr3_aa: CASRDSYNEQFF
cdr3_nt: TGCGCCAGCAGGGACTCTTACAATGAGCAGTTCTTC
j_call: TRBJ2-1
cdr3_length: 12
v_call: TRBV5-1
d_call: .
clone_size: few

cdr3_aa: CASKSSYEQYF
cdr3_nt: TGCGCCAGCAAAAGCTCCTACGAGCAGTACTTC
j_call: TRBJ2-7
cdr3_length: 11
v_call: TRBV5-1
d_call: .
clone_size: many

cdr3_aa: CASSGGQGSVNTEAFF
cdr3_nt: TGCGCCAGCAGCGGGGGACAGGGATCGGTGAACACTGAAGCTTTCTTT
j_call: TRBJ1-1
cdr3_length: 16
v_call: TRBV5-1
d_call: TRBD1
clone_size: .

cdr3_aa: CASSLPDRAGNTIYF
cdr3_nt: TGTGCCAGCAGCTTACCCGACAGGGCCGGAAACACCATATATTTT
j_call: TRBJ1-3
cdr3_length: 15
v_call: TRBV7-9
d_call: TRBD1
clone_size: many

cdr3_aa: CASSYGGVVEAFF
cdr3_nt: TGTGCCAGCAGTTACGGAGGGGTGGTTGAAGCTTTCTTT
j_call: TRBJ1-1
cdr3_length: 13
v_call: TRBV6-2/TRBV6-3
d_call: .
clone_size: few

cdr3_aa: CAISEQLAGTYEQYF
cdr3_nt: TGTGCCATCAGTGAGCAACTAGCGGGTACCTACGAGCAGTACTTC
j_call: TRBJ2-7
cdr3_length: 15
v_call: TRBV10-3
d_call: TRBD2
clone_size: .

cdr3_aa: CASRWSGGTEGYEQYF
cdr3_nt: TGTGCCAGCCGCTGGAGCGGGGGGACAGAAGGTTACGAGCAGTACTTC
j_call: TRBJ2-7
cdr3_length: 16
v_call: TRBV12-3/TRBV12-4
d_call: TRBD2
clone_size: .

cdr3_aa: CATKGTEDNTDTQYF
cdr3_nt: TGTGCCACCAAAGGAACAGAAGACAACACAGATACGCAGTATTTT
j_call: TRBJ2-3
cdr3_length: 15
v_call: TRBV19
d_call: .
clone_size: few

cdr3_aa: CASSLRDTNTEAFF
cdr3_nt: TGTGCCAGCAGTTTAAGGGACACTAACACTGAAGCTTTCTTT
j_call: TRBJ1-1
cdr3_length: 14
v_call: TRBV12-3/TRBV12-4
d_call: .
clone_size: once

cdr3_aa: CASSQASNIQYF
cdr3_nt: TGCGCCAGCAGCCAAGCTTCCAACATTCAGTACTTC
j_call: TRBJ2-4
cdr3_length: 12
v_call: TRBV4-1
d_call: .
clone_size: .

cdr3_aa: CASSGGQLNEKLFF
cdr3_nt: TGTGCCAGCAGTGGGGGACAGTTAAATGAAAAACTGTTTTTT
j_call: TRBJ1-4
cdr3_length: 14
v_call: TRBV28
d_call: TRBD1
clone_size: few

cdr3_aa: CASALEAQHF
cdr3_nt: TGTGCCAGCGCGCTGGAGGCCCAGCATTTT
j_call: TRBJ1-5
cdr3_length: 10
v_call: TRBV6-5
d_call: .
clone_size: .

cdr3_aa: CASSFVYTEAFF
cdr3_nt: TGTGCCAGCAGCTTCGTCTACACTGAAGCTTTCTTT
j_call: TRBJ1-1
cdr3_length: 12
v_call: TRBV7-4
d_call: .
clone_size: few

cdr3_aa: CASSQVGRVRYGYTF
cdr3_nt: TGCGCCAGCAGCCAAGTAGGAAGGGTTCGGTATGGCTACACCTTC
j_call: TRBJ1-2
cdr3_length: 15
v_call: TRBV4-1
d_call: .
clone_size: few

cdr3_aa: CASSIGGTSSYNEQFF
cdr3_nt: TGTGCCAGTAGTATTGGCGGGACCAGCTCCTACAATGAGCAGTTCTTC
j_call: TRBJ2-1
cdr3_length: 16
v_call: TRBV19
d_call: .
clone_size: .

cdr3_aa: CASSQGQGIVISGTDTQYF
cdr3_nt: TGCGCCAGCAGCCAGGGACAGGGAATCGTTATCTCCGGCACAGATACGCAGTATTTT
j_call: TRBJ2-3
cdr3_length: 19
v_call: TRBV5-1
d_call: TRBD1
clone_size: .